These 23 T cell receptor beta chains originate from one sample sequenced in a study of response to subunit inactivated influenza vaccine. TCRdb re-called the RT-PCR reads through MiXCR, storing one row per CDR3 protein. The profile shows about 650,000 distinct CDR3 sequences, 12% to 15% of them singletons. Sequencing used PBMCs from blood, obtained roughly 15 days before vaccination. Receptor source: a man aged 50 or older who received an inactivated influenza vaccine.

This clonotype was seen a handful of times. The rearrangement uses TRBV20-1 and TRBJ1-6, with 7 bases fitting TRBD1. Germline CDR1 and CDR2: DFQATT and SNEGSKA (reference sequence). The CDR3 consists of 14 residues. Trimming took 0 bases from V and 8 from J; bases not matched to a gene: 4. CDR3 protein: CSARDPGGDSPLHF. The DNA for the CDR3 is TGCAGTGCTAGAGATCCAGGGGGTGATTCACCCCTCCACTTT.

This chain connects TRBV10-3 to TRBJ2-1; 7 positions match TRBD2. CDR3 length equals 14 residues. The J segment lost 3 bases and the V segment lost 7 bases, leaving 6 bases of the junction unmatched. Germline values: CDR1 ENHRY, CDR2 SYGVKD. CDR3 in DNA: TGTGCCATCATTCCGGGAGGAAGCTACAATGAGCAGTTCTTC. It yields the protein CAIIPGGSYNEQFF.

V is TRBV24-1 and J is TRBJ2-1; 7 bases agree with TRBD1. V gave up 0 bases and J gave up 7 bases; unmatched junction bases: 5. The CDR3 totals 15 residues. Germline V gene lookup returns CDR1 KGHDR and CDR2 SFDVKD. The CDR3 DNA reads TGTGCCACCAGTGATTTGAGTGGACAGGATAATGAGCAGTTCTTC. It yields the protein CATSDLSGQDNEQFF.

This clonotype was counted a few times. The chain uses TRBV11-2 and TRBJ1-3; D not certain. CDR1 SGHAT and CDR2 FQNNGV come from the germline V gene. CDR3 length equals 15 residues. V was shortened by 0 bases and J by 1 base, with 7 bases between the two germline ends. The CDR3 DNA reads TGTGCCAGCAGCTTAGATGTGACGTCTGGAAACACCATATATTTT. Protein product: CASSLDVTSGNTIYF.

This clonotype came up a few times. This chain joins TRBV5-1 and TRBJ2-1, with 7 bases lining up with TRBD2. The germline V gene has CDR1 SGHRS and CDR2 YFSETQ. This CDR3 has 15 residues. Trimming removed 0 bases from V and 3 bases from J; junction bases left unmatched: 3. CDR3 in DNA: TGCGCCAGCAGCTTGGGTCGGGGGGACTACAATGAGCAGTTCTTC. It specifies CASSLGRGDYNEQFF.

In this sample, this clonotype turned up once. The V gene is TRBV20-1, the J gene TRBJ2-1; 9 bases fit TRBD1. Germline assignment: CDR1 DFQATT and CDR2 SNEGSKA (reference sequence). The CDR3 contains 16 residues. The J segment lost 5 bases and the V segment lost 2 bases, leaving 10 bases of the junction unmatched. Here the CDR3 DNA reads TGCAGTGCTAGACCCGGGACAGGGCTCCCGGACAATGAGCAGTTCTTC. It codes for CSARPGTGLPDNEQFF.

The chain combines TRBV29-1 with TRBJ1-4; D is unresolved. CDR3 length equals 14 residues. Trimming removed 6 bases at V and 8 bases at J, with 19 bases between. Germline V lookup: CDR1 SQVTM, CDR2 ANQGSEA. As DNA, the CDR3 is TGCAGCGTCGCCACCGCGGGTTCGCGGGAAAAACTGTTTTTT. Translating gives CSVATAGSREKLFF.

This clonotype showed up many times. This chain joins TRBV4-3 and TRBJ2-1, with TRBD2 identical over 7 bases. Germline V gives CDR1 LGHNA, CDR2 YSLEER. This CDR3 is 17 amino acids long. Trimming at V came to 0 bases and at J to 2 bases, leaving 7 bases not matched to a gene. The CDR3: CASSQDGGGGAYNEQFF. Written as DNA, the CDR3 is TGCGCCAGCAGCCAAGATGGGGGGGGGGGAGCCTACAATGAGCAGTTCTTC.

The chain links TRBV6-2 or TRBV6-3 to TRBJ2-7, with D perhaps assigned TRBD1 or TRBD2 (5 bases each). This CDR3 is built from 15 residues. V was cut by 6 bases and J by 0 bases, with 15 bases left in between. CDR1 is MNHEY, CDR2 SVGEGT, per germline. CDR3 DNA sequence: TGTGCCAGCAGACCCGGGGACGTCTCCTCCTACGAGCAGTACTTC. It codes for CASRPGDVSSYEQYF.

The chain combines TRBV7-6 with TRBJ2-3; 8 bases match TRBD2. CDR1 SGHVS and CDR2 FNYEAQ come from the germline V gene. With 0 bases clipped from V and 0 bases from J, the junction kept 8 bases outside the gene matches. CDR3 length: 18 amino acids. The CDR3, as DNA: TGTGCCAGCAGCTTAGCATTTTATGGCGGGGGGAGCACAGATACGCAGTATTTT. Translated, it gives CASSLAFYGGGSTDTQYF. The variable domain in full, completed from reference TRBV7-6 and TRBJ2-3, reads GAGVSQSPRYKVTKRGQDVALRCDPISGHVSLYWYRQALGQGPEFLTYFNYEAQQDKSGLPNDRFSAERPEGSISTLTIQRTEQRDSAMYRCASSLAFYGGGSTDTQYFGPGTRLTVL.

V is TRBV28 and J is TRBJ2-5, with a weak D call TRBD2 (5 bases). Per germline, CDR1 MDHEN and CDR2 SYDVKM. Trimming left V 7 bases short and J 4 bases short, with 7 bases between. The CDR3 totals 11 residues. Here the CDR3 DNA reads TGTGCCAGCAATAGCGCAGAGACCCAGTACTTC. Its translation is CASNSAETQYF.

The chain recombines TRBV30 with TRBJ2-7; tentative D call: TRBD1 (7 bases). V lost 0 bases, J lost 4 bases, and 25 bases lay in between. From germline, CDR1 is GTSNPN and CDR2 SVGIG (reference sequence). The CDR3 has 18 residues. This CDR3 is CAWSVLTGDGDSKYEQYF. CDR3 DNA: TGTGCCTGGAGTGTACTTACGGGGGATGGGGACAGCAAATACGAGCAGTACTTC.

The chain recombines TRBV20-1 with TRBJ1-4, with D unresolved. Germline V gene sequence: CDR1 DFQATT, CDR2 SNEGSKA (reference sequence). V lost 7 bases to trimming and J lost 8 bases, with 11 bases between them. The CDR3 sequence is 11 residues long. The CDR3: CSVPDAEKLFF. In DNA, the CDR3 is TGCAGTGTTCCCGACGCAGAAAAACTGTTTTTT.

Only a few counts were recorded for this clonotype. As DNA, the CDR3 is TGTGCCAGCAGTTTTGGAGTCAACAGTGCTAACTATGGCTACACCTTC. Amino acids: CASSFGVNSANYGYTF. The V and J genes are TRBV12-3 or TRBV12-4 and TRBJ1-2; no definite D call. The length of the CDR3 is 16 residues. V gave up 3 bases and J gave up 0 bases, with 14 bases separating them.

There are a few counts of this clonotype. The J gene is TRBJ1-2, the V gene TRBV24-1, with a weak D call TRBD1 (6 bases). Germline CDR1 KGHDR, CDR2 SFDVKD. This CDR3 is built from 15 residues. V was cut by 4 bases and J by 6 bases, with 17 bases left in between. CDR3 nucleotides: TGTGCCACCAGTGACGGGGCGCAGGGGTCGGATGGCTACACCTTC. Translated, it gives CATSDGAQGSDGYTF.

This clonotype was counted a few times. The rearrangement links TRBV2 to TRBJ2-5, with D maybe TRBD2 (7 bases). The CDR3 covers 13 residues. Germline CDR1 reads SNHLY; CDR2 reads FYNNEI. The germline V and J ends were trimmed by 8 bases and 1 base, with 11 bases remaining between them. The CDR3 nucleotides read TGTGCCAGCGTAGGGGGGGCCCAAGAGACCCAGTACTTC. It specifies CASVGGAQETQYF.

This chain joins TRBV4-3 and TRBJ1-6; D call uncertain. The CDR3 covers 15 residues. CDR1 and CDR2 (germline): LGHNA, YSLEER. The V end lost 0 bases, the J end lost 5 bases, and 8 bases lay between the germline ends. CDR3 sequence (DNA): TGCGCCAGCAGCCAAGATTTACAGCATAATTCACCCCTCCACTTT. As protein: CASSQDLQHNSPLHF.

This clonotype was observed a few times. The chain recombines TRBV9 with TRBJ2-4; 10 positions match TRBD2. Germline V lookup: CDR1 SGDLS, CDR2 YYNGEE. V lost 2 bases to trimming and J lost 5 bases; unmatched junction nucleotides: 1. This CDR3 spans 14 amino acids. This CDR3 reads CASSVGLAENIQYF. As DNA, the CDR3 is TGTGCCAGCAGCGTCGGACTAGCGGAAAACATTCAGTACTTC.

This clonotype was counted many times. The V call is TRBV4-2, the J call TRBJ1-5; D possibly corresponds to TRBD1 (6 bases). CDR1 and CDR2 (germline): LGHNA, YNFKEQ. V shed 2 bases and J shed 4 bases, with 12 bases lying between them. The CDR3 runs 15 residues. This chain's CDR3 is CASSQLGQGNQPQHF. CDR3 DNA: TGTGCCAGCAGCCAACTTGGGCAGGGGAATCAGCCCCAGCATTTT.

This clonotype was found a few times. The V call is TRBV20-1, the J call TRBJ2-2; D gene uncertain. Germline lookup yields CDR1 DFQATT and CDR2 SNEGSKA (reference sequence). The CDR3 loop spans 12 amino acids. Deletions cut 4 bases from V and 6 bases from J, with 9 bases between. As DNA, the CDR3 is TGCAGTGCTACAAAAGGGCCCGGGGAGCTGTTTTTT. Encoded protein: CSATKGPGELFF.

V gene TRBV7-9 combines with J gene TRBJ2-3; D might be TRBD1 (6 bases). Trimming removed 5 bases at V and 1 base at J, with 13 bases between. The CDR3 covers 15 residues. Germline lookup yields CDR1 SEHNR and CDR2 FQNEAQ (reference sequence). CDR3 nucleotides: TGTGCCAGCAGCAAGACAGGTTTTGGCACAGATACGCAGTATTTT. Translating gives CASSKTGFGTDTQYF.

Note on this clonotype: The conserved phenylalanine or tryptophan normally closing the CDR3 is absent here, so this likely arose from a read error. The CDR3, as DNA: TGCAGTGCTAAGCGGTCCGGGACAGATACGCAGTATTTA. Its protein product is CSAKRSGTDTQYL. The chain uses TRBV20-1 and TRBJ2-3; D possibly corresponds to TRBD2 (5 bases). Deletions cut 4 bases from V and 3 bases from J, with 11 bases between. Germline V gene sequence: CDR1 DFQATT, CDR2 SNEGSKA (reference sequence). The CDR3 runs 13 residues.

The chain links TRBV11-2 to TRBJ2-2; a weak D match, TRBD1 (5 bases). Germline assignment: CDR1 SGHAT and CDR2 FQNNGV. V lost 7 bases and J lost 2, with 11 bases in between. The CDR3 contains 14 residues. The chain's CDR3 is CASMSQGNTGELFF. For the CDR3, the DNA is TGTGCCAGCATGAGTCAGGGTAACACCGGGGAGCTGTTTTTT. Full variable domain (rest looked up from reference TRBV11-2 and TRBJ2-2): EAGVAQSPRYKIIEKRQSVAFWCNPISGHATLYWYQQILGQGPKLLIQFQNNGVVDDSQLPKDRFSAERLKGVDSTLKIQPAKLEDSAVYLCASMSQGNTGELFFGEGSRLTVL.